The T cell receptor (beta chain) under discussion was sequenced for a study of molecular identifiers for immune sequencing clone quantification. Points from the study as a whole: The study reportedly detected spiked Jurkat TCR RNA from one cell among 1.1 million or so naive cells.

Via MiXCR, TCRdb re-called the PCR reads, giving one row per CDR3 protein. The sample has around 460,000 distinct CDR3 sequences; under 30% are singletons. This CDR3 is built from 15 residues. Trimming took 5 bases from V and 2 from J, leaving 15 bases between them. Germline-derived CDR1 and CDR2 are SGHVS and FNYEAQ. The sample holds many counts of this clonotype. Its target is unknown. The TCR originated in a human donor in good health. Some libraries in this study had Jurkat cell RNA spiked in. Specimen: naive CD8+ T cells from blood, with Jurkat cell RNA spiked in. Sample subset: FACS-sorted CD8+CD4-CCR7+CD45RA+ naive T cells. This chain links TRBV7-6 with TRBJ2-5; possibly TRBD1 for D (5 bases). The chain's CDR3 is CASSRPQARQETQYF. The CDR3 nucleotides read TGTGCCAGCAGCCGCCCACAGGCAAGGCAAGAGACCCAGTACTTC.